A single sample gave rise to the 32 T cell receptor beta chains below, sequenced in a study of technical replicates of blood from a handful of donors (dated by TCRdb to 2015 to 2018). Library construction relied on the immunoSEQ multiplex PCR assay. TCRdb re-hosts the immuneACCESS table, in-frame sequences only. Its copies lack some clones; in the studies checked, an unresolved V gene accounts for under half of them, and the cause for the rest is not known. The sample includes roughly 64,000 clones, with 70% to 90% observed a single time. The top ten constitute about 5.4% of the sample. The sequenced sample consisted of PBMCs. The receptor set was obtained from a human donor in good health. Some clones in this sample may be carry-over from other donors' samples.

The J gene is TRBJ1-1, the V gene TRBV2; 8 bases map to TRBD1. This CDR3 comprises 13 residues. J was trimmed by 4 bases and V by 7 bases; bases with no gene match: 5. Germline-derived CDR1 and CDR2 are SNHLY and FYNNEI. The CDR3 DNA reads as TGTGCCAGCAATGGACAGGGATCCACTGAAGCTTTCTTT. The encoded protein is CASNGQGSTEAFF.

The chain recombines TRBV5-5 with TRBJ2-1; D is perhaps TRBD1 (6 bases). Looked up from germline, CDR1 is SGHKS and CDR2 is YYEKEE (reference sequence). Trimming removed 2 bases at V and 7 bases at J, with 13 bases between. CDR3 size: 14 residues. Here the CDR3 reads CASSLSQGRNEQFF. The CDR3 DNA is TGTGCCAGCAGCTTATCACAGGGTAGGAATGAGCAGTTCTTC. The full variable domain, completed using reference TRBV5-5 and TRBJ2-1, is DAGVTQSPTHLIKTRGQQVTLRCSPISGHKSVSWYQQVLGQGPQFIFQYYEKEERGRGNFPDRFSARQFPNYSSELNVNALLLGDSALYLCASSLSQGRNEQFFGPGTRLTVL.

The rearrangement uses TRBV5-6 and TRBJ1-2; TRBD1 matches at 8 bases. The CDR3 runs 15 residues. V dropped 4 bases and J dropped 5; count of bases not matched to a gene: 10. The germline V gene has CDR1 SGHDT and CDR2 YYEEEE. The CDR3 DNA sequence: TGTGCCAGCAGCCTAGGTTCAGGGGGCCGGTATGGCTACACCTTC. It codes for CASSLGSGGRYGYTF.

The genes are TRBV10-3 and TRBJ1-1; no reliable D call. V lost 4 bases and J 2 bases, leaving 8 bases between the germline ends. Germline loops: CDR1 ENHRY, CDR2 SYGVKD. The CDR3 is 13 amino acids. The CDR3 DNA reads as TGTGCCATCAGTGTATCTTCTAACACTGAAGCTTTCTTT. Translating it yields CAISVSSNTEAFF.

This clone occurred a few times. V and J are TRBV2 and TRBJ1-6; maybe TRBD1 (6 bases). Germline V gene sequence: CDR1 SNHLY, CDR2 FYNNEI. The CDR3 loop spans 13 amino acids. V was shortened by 6 bases and J by 7 bases, with 10 bases between the two germline ends. The CDR3 region has the DNA TGTGCCAGCAGACAGGGTAAAAATTCACCCCTCCACTTT. Its translation is CASRQGKNSPLHF.

The rearrangement joins TRBV20-1 to TRBJ2-1; D gene ambiguous. Germline V gene data show CDR1 as DFQATT and CDR2 as SNEGSKA (reference sequence). V gave up 6 bases and J gave up 7 bases, with 10 bases separating them. This CDR3 comprises 11 residues. The CDR3 loop reads CSADLENEQFF. DNA of the CDR3: TGCAGTGCAGACCTAGAGAATGAGCAGTTCTTC.

The chain links TRBV15 to TRBJ1-5, with D perhaps TRBD1 (6 bases). V was shortened by 5 bases and J by 5 bases, with 10 bases between the two germline ends. CDR3 length: 13 amino acids. Germline V lookup: CDR1 LNHNV, CDR2 YYDKDF (reference sequence). The CDR3 DNA reads as TGTGCCACCAGCGGAAACAGGGATCAGCCCCAGCATTTT. This codes for CATSGNRDQPQHF. The full variable domain, completed using reference TRBV15 and TRBJ1-5, is DAMVIQNPRYQVTQFGKPVTLSCSQTLNHNVMYWYQQKSSQAPKLLFHYYDKDFNNEADTPDNFQSRRPNTSFCFLDIRSPGLGDTAMYLCATSGNRDQPQHFGDGTRLSIL.

A note on this clone: Different DNA sequences within this sample yield the same CDR3. The chain employs TRBV5-1 and TRBJ2-3, with 7 bases that match TRBD1. CDR1 and CDR2 from the germline V gene are SGHRS and YFSETQ. This CDR3 spans 15 amino acids. V gave up 0 bases and J gave up 1 base; unmatched junction bases: 2. The CDR3 protein is CASSLAGGRTDTQYF. The DNA for the CDR3 is TGCGCCAGCAGCTTGGCAGGGGGACGCACAGATACGCAGTATTTT.

The chain employs TRBV7-9 and TRBJ1-2, with 7 bases identical to TRBD1. Germline-derived CDR1 and CDR2 are SEHNR and FQNEAQ (reference sequence). This CDR3 spans 12 amino acids. Trimming at V came to 5 bases and at J to 7 bases, leaving 4 bases not matched to a gene. The CDR3 coding sequence is TGTGCCAGCAGCCATGACAGGGTTGGCTACACCTTC. It is translated as CASSHDRVGYTF.

The V call is TRBV7-2, the J call TRBJ2-5; tentative D call: TRBD1 (7 bases). The germline V and J ends were trimmed by 4 bases and 7 bases, with 19 bases remaining between them. There are 15 residues in the CDR3. Germline V lookup: CDR1 SGHTA, CDR2 FQGNSA. The CDR3: CASSSRQGKGGTQYF. The CDR3, as DNA: TGTGCCAGCAGCTCCCGACAGGGAAAGGGGGGGACCCAGTACTTC.

This clone was seen a few times. V gene TRBV5-6 combines with J gene TRBJ2-7; TRBD1 agrees at 7 bases. With V trimmed by 0 bases and J by 7 bases, 7 bases remained unmatched. The CDR3 is 14 residues long. Per the germline V gene, CDR1 is SGHDT and CDR2 is YYEEEE. CDR3 sequence reads: CASSLVGGYREQYF. CDR3 nucleotides: TGTGCCAGCAGCTTGGTAGGGGGCTATCGGGAGCAGTACTTC.

The chain carries TRBV5-1 and TRBJ1-4; 7 nucleotides agree with TRBD1. Germline assignment: CDR1 SGHRS and CDR2 YFSETQ. This CDR3 has 16 residues. J was trimmed by 0 bases and V by 0 bases; bases with no gene match: 2. The CDR3 is CASSLAGTATNEKLFF. The CDR3 region has the DNA TGCGCCAGCAGCTTGGCCGGGACAGCAACTAATGAAAAACTGTTTTTT. The full variable domain, its missing parts supplied by reference TRBV5-1 and TRBJ1-4, is KAGVTQTPRYLIKTRGQQVTLSCSPISGHRSVSWYQQTPGQGLQFLFEYFSETQRNKGNFPGRFSGRQFSNSRSEMNVSTLELGDSALYLCASSLAGTATNEKLFFGSGTQLSVL.

This chain connects TRBV7-9 to TRBJ1-4; D gene unclear. This CDR3 is 14 amino acids long. The germline V gene encodes CDR1 SEHNR and CDR2 FQNEAQ (reference sequence). V dropped 1 base and J dropped 1 base, with 4 bases sitting between them. CDR3 protein: CASSLDGTNEKLFF. DNA of the CDR3: TGTGCCAGCAGCTTAGACGGAACTAATGAAAAACTGTTTTTT.

This clone is a singleton in its sample. V and J are TRBV13 and TRBJ2-2; 8 bases agree with TRBD1. This CDR3 has 16 amino acids. The germline gives CDR1 PRHDT, CDR2 FYEKMQ (reference sequence). With V trimmed by 1 base and J by 7 bases, 8 bases remained unmatched. The CDR3 nucleotides are TGTGCCAGCAGCTTAGTGCGGACAGGGAGGTTCGGGGAGCTGTTTTTT. This codes for CASSLVRTGRFGELFF. The whole variable domain, remainder taken from reference TRBV13 and TRBJ2-2, is AAGVIQSPRHLIKEKRETATLKCYPIPRHDTVYWYQQGPGQDPQFLISFYEKMQSDKGSIPDRFSAQQFSDYHSELNMSSLELGDSALYFCASSLVRTGRFGELFFGEGSRLTVL.

The chain combines TRBV18 with TRBJ2-7; D is perhaps TRBD2 (5 bases). The CDR3 is 13 residues long. The ends were cut back, 3 bases at V and 1 base at J, with 7 bases in the middle. Germline CDR1 reads KGHSH; CDR2 reads LQKENI. In DNA, the CDR3 is TGTGCCAGCTCACCCCCGGGATCCTACGAGCAGTACTTC. It translates to CASSPPGSYEQYF.

The chain employs TRBV14 and TRBJ1-1; D is possibly TRBD1 (5 bases). V was trimmed by 0 bases and J by 4 bases, leaving 15 bases between them. The length of the CDR3 is 16 residues. The germline CDR1 and CDR2 sequences are SGHDN and FVKESK. CDR3 in amino acids: CASSQDQLQALTEAFF. The CDR3, as DNA: TGTGCCAGCAGCCAAGATCAGTTACAGGCCCTCACTGAAGCTTTCTTT.

The chain employs TRBV7-2 and TRBJ1-2; 8 nucleotides agree with TRBD1. With 7 bases clipped from V and 4 bases from J, the junction kept 11 bases outside the gene matches. Germline V gene lookup returns CDR1 SGHTA and CDR2 FQGNSA. CDR3 length: 15 residues. The CDR3 DNA is TGTGCCAGCAAGAGGGGGCAGGGGGCGACCTATGGCTACACCTTC. Its translation: CASKRGQGATYGYTF. The full variable domain, rest sourced from reference TRBV7-2 and TRBJ1-2, is GAGVSQSPSNKVTEKGKDVELRCDPISGHTALYWYRQSLGQGLEFLIYFQGNSAPDKSGLPSDRFSAERTGGSVSTLTIQRTQQEDSAVYLCASKRGQGATYGYTFGSGTRLTVV.

This chain links TRBV30 with TRBJ2-2; TRBD2 might be the D (6 bases). The CDR3 totals 18 residues. V shed 0 bases and J shed 7 bases, with 24 bases lying between them. The germline gives CDR1 GTSNPN, CDR2 SVGIG (reference sequence). The CDR3 sequence is CAWSVPEGLVVMIGELFF. The CDR3 bases are TGTGCCTGGAGTGTACCGGAGGGATTGGTGGTTATGATCGGGGAGCTGTTTTTT.

This rearrangement joins TRBV18 to TRBJ2-3; unclear D gene. V was clipped by 0 bases and J by 7 bases, with 11 bases between them. Germline V gene lookup returns CDR1 KGHSH and CDR2 LQKENI. CDR3 size: 14 residues. The chain's CDR3 is CASSPPFPANTQYF. As DNA, the CDR3 is TGTGCCAGCTCACCACCGTTCCCCGCGAATACGCAGTATTTT.

With respect to this clone: Other DNA sequences in the sample encode the same CDR3. This sequence joins TRBV5-1 and TRBJ2-3; TRBD2 agrees at 7 bases. The CDR3 loop spans 15 amino acids. CDR1 and CDR2 (germline): SGHRS, YFSETQ. The V and J ends lost 0 bases and 1 base, in that order; junction bases with no gene match: 2. The CDR3, as DNA: TGCGCCAGCAGCTTGGCGGGGGGTCGCACAGATACGCAGTATTTT. Translating gives CASSLAGGRTDTQYF.

The chain combines TRBV12-5 with TRBJ1-5; D uncertain. Trimming removed 6 bases at V and 5 bases at J, with 11 bases between. The CDR3 covers 13 residues. Germline CDR1 reads LGHNT; CDR2 reads FRNRAP. Written as DNA, the CDR3 is TGTGCTAGTGGGACGGACTTTGATCAGCCCCAGCATTTT. Residues: CASGTDFDQPQHF.

The chain couples TRBV29-1 to TRBJ1-1; no definite D call. Germline CDR1 reads SQVTM; CDR2 reads ANQGSEA. V dropped 3 bases and J dropped 0 bases, with 8 bases sitting between them. This CDR3 spans 13 amino acids. CDR3 protein: CSVDRGLNTEAFF. As DNA, the CDR3 is TGCAGCGTTGATAGAGGGCTGAACACTGAAGCTTTCTTT.

V usage is TRBV9 and J usage is TRBJ2-7, with D maybe TRBD1 (6 bases). Trimming took 7 bases from V and 7 from J, leaving 18 bases between them. The CDR3 extends over 13 amino acids. From germline, CDR1 is SGDLS and CDR2 YYNGEE. The CDR3 DNA reads TGTGCCAGCCCTACCACAGGGTTTCGGGAGCAGTACTTC. Amino acids: CASPTTGFREQYF.

This clone was detected only once. The V call is TRBV5-1, the J call TRBJ1-2; 11 bases align to TRBD1. The germline CDR1 and CDR2 sequences are SGHRS and YFSETQ. Losses at the gene ends were 2 bases for V and 13 bases for J; bases not matched to a gene: 7. The CDR3 consists of 13 residues. The CDR3 protein is CASSLGQGANVTF. DNA of the CDR3: TGCGCCAGCAGCTTAGGACAGGGGGCGAATGTCACCTTC.

The V gene is TRBV5-1, the J gene TRBJ1-2; D not resolved. V lost 1 base and J lost 6, with 7 bases in between. Germline-derived CDR1 and CDR2 are SGHRS and YFSETQ. CDR3 length equals 12 residues. The CDR3 loop reads CASSLSQDGYTF. The CDR3 region has the DNA TGCGCCAGCAGCTTGTCTCAGGATGGCTACACCTTC.

This chain connects TRBV11-2 to TRBJ2-1; D might be TRBD1 (5 bases). Germline CDR1 is SGHAT and CDR2 is FQNNGV. The CDR3 loop spans 16 amino acids. V was trimmed by 4 bases and J by 4 bases, leaving 17 bases between them. In DNA form, the CDR3 reads TGTGCCAGCAGCTCGGAAAGGGGCAGGTTTTACAATGAGCAGTTCTTC. This translates into CASSSERGRFYNEQFF.

The V call is TRBV5-6, the J call TRBJ2-1; weak D call: TRBD1 (6 bases). V was shortened by 6 bases and J by 5 bases, with 9 bases between the two germline ends. Germline loops: CDR1 SGHDT, CDR2 YYEEEE. The CDR3 runs to 12 residues. This CDR3 reads CASMRQDNEQFF. The CDR3, as DNA: TGTGCCAGCATGCGACAGGACAATGAGCAGTTCTTC.

The DNA of the CDR3 is TGTGCCAGCAGTTTGTCCCCGTGGGCTTCAGATACGCAGTATTTT. This encodes CASSLSPWASDTQYF. The rearrangement links TRBV27 to TRBJ2-3, with D unclear. The CDR3 extends over 15 amino acids. Trimming removed 3 bases at V and 4 bases at J, with 14 bases between. Germline-derived CDR1 and CDR2 are MNHEY and SMNVEV (reference sequence).

The V gene is TRBV9, the J gene TRBJ2-5; 7 bases align to TRBD1. The CDR3 covers 13 residues. Trimming at V came to 3 bases and at J to 3 bases, leaving 2 bases not matched to a gene. Germline CDR1 is SGDLS and CDR2 is YYNGEE. CDR3 DNA: TGTGCCAGCAGCGCAGGACAGGAAGAGACCCAGTACTTC. It yields the protein CASSAGQEETQYF.

The DNA of the CDR3 is TGTGCCAGCAGCTTAGCACAGGGGCCCGGCTCTGGAAACACCATATATTTT. It codes for CASSLAQGPGSGNTIYF. The V and J genes are TRBV13 and TRBJ1-3; the match to TRBD1 covers 7 bases. V gave up 1 base and J gave up 0 bases; unmatched junction bases: 6. This CDR3 spans 17 amino acids. Germline assignment: CDR1 PRHDT and CDR2 FYEKMQ (reference sequence).

The chain joins TRBV9 to TRBJ2-7; the match to TRBD2 covers 9 bases. The CDR3 consists of 16 residues. Germline trimming cut 2 bases from V and 6 bases from J; bases unmatched to any gene: 12. The V gene's germline CDR1 is SGDLS and CDR2 YYNGEE. This CDR3 is CASSVDYGGGALEQYF. In DNA form, the CDR3 reads TGTGCCAGCAGCGTTGACTATGGCGGGGGGGCCCTCGAGCAGTACTTC.

This sequence joins TRBV10-3 and TRBJ1-5, with a possible D match to TRBD1 (5 bases). The CDR3 length is 16 residues. Germline V gives CDR1 ENHRY, CDR2 SYGVKD. Trimming removed 4 bases at V and 4 bases at J, with 17 bases between. The CDR3, as DNA: TGTGCCATCAGTGTCAAGGGGCCCGGCGAGAATCAGCCCCAGCATTTT. Translated, it gives CAISVKGPGENQPQHF.